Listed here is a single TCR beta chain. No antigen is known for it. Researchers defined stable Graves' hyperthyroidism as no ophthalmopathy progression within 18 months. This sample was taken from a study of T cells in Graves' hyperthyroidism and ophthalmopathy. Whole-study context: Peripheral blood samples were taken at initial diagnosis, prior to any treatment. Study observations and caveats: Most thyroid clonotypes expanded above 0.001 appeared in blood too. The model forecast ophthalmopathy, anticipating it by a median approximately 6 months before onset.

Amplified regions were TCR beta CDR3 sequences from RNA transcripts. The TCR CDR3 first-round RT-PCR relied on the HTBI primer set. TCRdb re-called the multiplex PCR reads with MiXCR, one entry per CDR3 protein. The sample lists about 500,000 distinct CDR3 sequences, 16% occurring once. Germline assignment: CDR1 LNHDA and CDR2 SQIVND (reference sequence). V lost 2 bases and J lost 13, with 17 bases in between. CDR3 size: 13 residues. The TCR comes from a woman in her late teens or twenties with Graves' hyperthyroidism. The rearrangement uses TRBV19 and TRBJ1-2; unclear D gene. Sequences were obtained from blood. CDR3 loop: CASSILIGSTGTF. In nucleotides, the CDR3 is TGTGCCAGTAGTATATTGATCGGCAGCACGGGCACCTTC. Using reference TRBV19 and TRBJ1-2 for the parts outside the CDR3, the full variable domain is DGGITQSPKYLFRKEGQNVTLSCEQNLNHDAMYWYRQDPGQGLRLIYYSQIVNDFQKGDIAEGYSVSREKKESFPLTVTSAQKNPTAFYLCASSILIGSTGTFGSGTRLTVV.